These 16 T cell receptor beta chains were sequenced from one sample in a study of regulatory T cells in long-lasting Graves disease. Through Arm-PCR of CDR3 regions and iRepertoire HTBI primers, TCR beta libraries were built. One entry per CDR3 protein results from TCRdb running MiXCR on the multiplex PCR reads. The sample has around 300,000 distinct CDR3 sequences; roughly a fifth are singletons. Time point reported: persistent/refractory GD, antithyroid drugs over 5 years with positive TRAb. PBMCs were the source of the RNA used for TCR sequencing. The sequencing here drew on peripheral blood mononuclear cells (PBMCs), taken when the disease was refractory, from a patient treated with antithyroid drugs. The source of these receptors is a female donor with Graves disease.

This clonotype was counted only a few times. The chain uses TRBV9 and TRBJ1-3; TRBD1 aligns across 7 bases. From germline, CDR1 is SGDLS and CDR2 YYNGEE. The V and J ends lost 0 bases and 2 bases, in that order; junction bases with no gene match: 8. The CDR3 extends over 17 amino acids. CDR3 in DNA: TGTGCCAGCAGCGTAGTAGCGCGACAGGGCCCTGGAAACACCATATATTTT. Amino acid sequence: CASSVVARQGPGNTIYF.

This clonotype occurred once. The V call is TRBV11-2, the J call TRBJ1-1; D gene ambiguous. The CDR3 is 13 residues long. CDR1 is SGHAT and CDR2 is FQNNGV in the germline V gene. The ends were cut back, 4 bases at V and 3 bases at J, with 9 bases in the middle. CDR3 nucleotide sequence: TGTGCCAGCAGCTCAACATTGGACACTGAAGCTTTCTTT. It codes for CASSSTLDTEAFF.

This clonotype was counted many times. CDR3 region: CASSPVLGEGYTF. CDR3 DNA: TGTGCCAGCAGCCCCGTTTTGGGGGAAGGCTACACCTTC. This sequence joins TRBV3-1 and TRBJ1-2; TRBD1 is a possible D gene (5 bases). Germline V gene data show CDR1 as LGHDT and CDR2 as YNNKEL (reference sequence). CDR3 length: 13 residues. Trimming removed 4 bases from V and 8 bases from J, with 14 bases in between. The full variable domain, rest sourced from reference TRBV3-1 and TRBJ1-2, is DTAVSQTPKYLVTQMGNDKSIKCEQNLGHDTMYWYKQDSKKFLKIMFSYNNKELIINETVPNRFSPKSPDKAHLNLHINSLELGDSAVYFCASSPVLGEGYTFGSGTRLTVV.

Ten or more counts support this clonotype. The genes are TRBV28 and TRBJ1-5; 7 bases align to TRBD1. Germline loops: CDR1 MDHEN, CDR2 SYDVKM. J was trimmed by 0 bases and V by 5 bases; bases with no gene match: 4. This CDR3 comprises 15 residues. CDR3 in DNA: TGTGCCAGCAGTCCCGACAGGGCTAGCAATCAGCCCCAGCATTTT. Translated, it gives CASSPDRASNQPQHF.

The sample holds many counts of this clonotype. As DNA, the CDR3 is TGTGCCAGCAGCCAGGGTGCAACAAGCAATCAGCCCCAGCATTTT. It specifies CASSQGATSNQPQHF. The rearrangement links TRBV3-1 to TRBJ1-5; D remains ambiguous. Trimming took off 3 bases at V and 1 base at J, with 10 bases between the two ends. Germline V CDR1 and CDR2: LGHDT, YNNKEL (reference sequence). The CDR3 sequence is 15 residues long.

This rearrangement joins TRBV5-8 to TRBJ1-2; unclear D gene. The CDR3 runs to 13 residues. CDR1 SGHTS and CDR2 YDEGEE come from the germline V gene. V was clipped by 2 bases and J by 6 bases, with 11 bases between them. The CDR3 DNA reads TGTGCCAGCAGCTTCGGACCGGCGGATGGCTACACCTTC. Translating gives CASSFGPADGYTF.

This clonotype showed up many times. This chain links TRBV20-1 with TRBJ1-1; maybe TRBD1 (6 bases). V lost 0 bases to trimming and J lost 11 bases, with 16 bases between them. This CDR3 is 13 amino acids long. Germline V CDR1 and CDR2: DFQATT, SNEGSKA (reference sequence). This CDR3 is CSARDNRVEVAFF. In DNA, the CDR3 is TGCAGTGCTAGAGATAACAGGGTCGAAGTGGCTTTCTTT.

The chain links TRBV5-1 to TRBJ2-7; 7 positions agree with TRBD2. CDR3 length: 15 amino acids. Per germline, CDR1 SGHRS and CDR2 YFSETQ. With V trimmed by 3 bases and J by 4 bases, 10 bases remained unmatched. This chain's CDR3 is CASSYLGREGYEQYF. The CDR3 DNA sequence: TGCGCCAGCAGCTACCTAGGGAGGGAAGGGTACGAGCAGTACTTC.

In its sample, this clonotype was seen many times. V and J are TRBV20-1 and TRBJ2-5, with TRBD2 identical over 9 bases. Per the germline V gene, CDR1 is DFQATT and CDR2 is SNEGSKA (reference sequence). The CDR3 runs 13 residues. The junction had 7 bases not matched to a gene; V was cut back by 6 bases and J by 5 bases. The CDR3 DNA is TGCAGTGCAAAGGGGACTAGCTGGGAGACCCAGTACTTC. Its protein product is CSAKGTSWETQYF.

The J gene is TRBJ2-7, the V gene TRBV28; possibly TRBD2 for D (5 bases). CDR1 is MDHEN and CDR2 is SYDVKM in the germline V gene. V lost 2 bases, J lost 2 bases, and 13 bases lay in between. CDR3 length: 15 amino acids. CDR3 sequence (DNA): TGTGCCAGCAGTTTAGGACTTTATATACCCTACGAGCAGTACTTC. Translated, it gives CASSLGLYIPYEQYF.

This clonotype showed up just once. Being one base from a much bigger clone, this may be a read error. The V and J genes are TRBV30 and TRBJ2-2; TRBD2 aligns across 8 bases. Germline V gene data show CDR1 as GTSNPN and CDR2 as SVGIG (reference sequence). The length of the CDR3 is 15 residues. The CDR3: CVWSRAGDNTGELFF. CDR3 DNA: TGTGTCTGGAGTCGAGCGGGGGACAACACCGGGGAGCTGTTTTTT. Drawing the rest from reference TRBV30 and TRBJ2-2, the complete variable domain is SQTIHQWPATLVQPVGSPLSLECTVEGTSNPNLYWYRQAAGRGLQLLFYSVGIGQISSEVPQNLSASRPQDRQFILSSKKLLLSDSGFYLCVWSRAGDNTGELFFGEGSRLTVL.

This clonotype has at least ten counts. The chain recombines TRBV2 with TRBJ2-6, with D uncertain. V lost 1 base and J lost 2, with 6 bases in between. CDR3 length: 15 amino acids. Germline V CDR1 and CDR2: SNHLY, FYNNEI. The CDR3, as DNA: TGTGCCAGCAGTGAAGAAGGTCCTGGGGCCAACGTCCTGACTTTC. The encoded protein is CASSEEGPGANVLTF.

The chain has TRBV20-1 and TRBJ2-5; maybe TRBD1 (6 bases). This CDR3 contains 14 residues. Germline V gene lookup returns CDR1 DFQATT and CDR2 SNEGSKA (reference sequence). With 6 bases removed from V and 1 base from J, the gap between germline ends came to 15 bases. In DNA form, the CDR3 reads TGCAGTGCCGGAGGACAGTCAATCCAAGAGACCCAGTACTTC. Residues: CSAGGQSIQETQYF.

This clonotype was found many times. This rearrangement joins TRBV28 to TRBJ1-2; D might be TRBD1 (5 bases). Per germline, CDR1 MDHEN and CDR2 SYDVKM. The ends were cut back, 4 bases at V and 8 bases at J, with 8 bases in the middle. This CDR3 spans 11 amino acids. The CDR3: CASSWGGGYTF. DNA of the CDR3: TGTGCCAGCAGTTGGGGCGGGGGCTACACCTTC.

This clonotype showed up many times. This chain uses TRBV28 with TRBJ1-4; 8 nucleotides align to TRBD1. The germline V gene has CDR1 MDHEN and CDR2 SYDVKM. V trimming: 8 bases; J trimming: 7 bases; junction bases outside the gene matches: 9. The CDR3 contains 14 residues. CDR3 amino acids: CASSGQGQREKLFF. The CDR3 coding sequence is TGTGCCAGCTCTGGACAGGGTCAACGTGAAAAACTGTTTTTT.

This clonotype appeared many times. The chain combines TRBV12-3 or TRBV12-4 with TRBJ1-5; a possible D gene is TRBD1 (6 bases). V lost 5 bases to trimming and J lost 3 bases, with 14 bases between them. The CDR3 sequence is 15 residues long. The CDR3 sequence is CASSPGQRANQPQHF. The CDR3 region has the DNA TGTGCCAGCAGTCCGGGACAAAGGGCCAATCAGCCCCAGCATTTT.